The 5 T cell receptor beta chains presented below share a single source sample, sequenced in a study of cytomegalovirus exposure and HLA in healthy donors. The PCR was carried out with 60 Vbeta primers and 13 Jbeta primers. TCRdb's copy holds only in-frame clones and misses some; the assay was immunoSEQ multiplex PCR. The sample yields around 200,000 clones, roughly four fifths seen once. Sequencing was carried out using PBMCs. Every receptor here comes from a woman in her forties in good health and CMV-seronegative.

The chain links TRBV11-1 to TRBJ1-3; a possible D gene is TRBD1 (5 bases). The V and J ends lost 5 bases and 0 bases respectively, with 8 bases between them. The germline V gene encodes CDR1 SGHAT and CDR2 FQDESV (reference sequence). The CDR3 has 14 amino acids. CDR3 coding DNA: TGTGCCAGCAGCCGGGACTACTCTGGAAACACCATATATTTT. Translated, it gives CASSRDYSGNTIYF.

V is TRBV30 and J is TRBJ2-7; weak D call: TRBD1 (6 bases). Germline V gives CDR1 GTSNPN, CDR2 SVGIG (reference sequence). The length of the CDR3 is 13 residues. The V and J ends lost 2 bases and 7 bases respectively, with 15 bases between them. Here the CDR3 reads CAWSILTGSEQYF. CDR3 bases: TGTGCCTGGAGTATTTTAACAGGGAGTGAGCAGTACTTC.

The chain has TRBV30 and TRBJ2-7, with D perhaps TRBD2 (6 bases). This CDR3 has 11 amino acids. The germline V gene has CDR1 GTSNPN and CDR2 SVGIG (reference sequence). The V end was cut by 3 bases, the J end by 4 bases, with 7 bases between. CDR3 bases: TGTGCCTGGAGCGGGGGATACGAGCAGTACTTC. This encodes CAWSGGYEQYF.

The chain couples TRBV7-3 to TRBJ2-5; D may be TRBD2 (5 bases). Trimming removed 5 bases from V and 4 bases from J, with 17 bases in between. The germline V gene has CDR1 SGHTA and CDR2 FQGTGA. The CDR3 extends over 15 amino acids. The CDR3 coding sequence is TGTGCCAGCAGCCCAGGAGGCTCCGTTGGAGAGACCCAGTACTTC. This sequence encodes CASSPGGSVGETQYF.

This chain links TRBV14 with TRBJ1-3; tentatively, D is TRBD1 (5 bases). The CDR3 totals 16 residues. Trimming took off 5 bases at V and 0 bases at J, with 14 bases between the two ends. Germline V gene data show CDR1 as SGHDN and CDR2 as FVKESK. The CDR3, as DNA: TGTGCCAGCAGCTCTGGTACAGGTGTCTCTGGAAACACCATATATTTT. It specifies CASSSGTGVSGNTIYF.